The next 8 T cell receptor beta chains were all read from a single sample in a study of blood T cell repertoires in COVID-19. TCRdb's copy holds only in-frame clones and misses some; the assay was immunoSEQ multiplex PCR. The data show fewer than 250,000 clones, about 83% seen once. Sequencing was performed on peripheral blood. These receptors were taken from a man aged 50 or older with active or convalescent COVID-19.

The chain links TRBV7-6 to TRBJ2-3; 8 nucleotides align to TRBD2. The V gene end was trimmed by 1 base and the J gene end by 6 bases; junction bases not matched to a gene: 6. Germline CDR1 and CDR2: SGHVS and FNYEAQ. The CDR3 is 15 amino acids. CDR3 coding DNA: TGTGCCAGCAGCTTAGAAAGCGGGAGTGTCGATACGCAGTATTTT. Translated, it gives CASSLESGSVDTQYF.

The genes are TRBV19 and TRBJ2-2; the D gene is possibly TRBD2 (5 bases). The CDR3 consists of 14 residues. Germline V gives CDR1 LNHDA, CDR2 SQIVND (reference sequence). Trimming removed 1 base from V and 4 bases from J, with 7 bases in between. CDR3 sequence reads: CASSIGEFTGELFF. CDR3 DNA sequence: TGTGCCAGTAGTATAGGGGAGTTCACCGGGGAGCTGTTTTTT.

The chain employs TRBV4-3 and TRBJ2-7; TRBD1 agrees at 7 bases. This CDR3 spans 13 amino acids. Losses at the gene ends were 1 base for V and 9 bases for J; bases not matched to a gene: 6. CDR1 and CDR2 from the germline V gene are LGHNA and YSLEER. The CDR3 coding sequence is TGCGCCAGCAGCCAAGGACAGGGATCTGGGCAGTACTTC. The encoded protein is CASSQGQGSGQYF.

The chain carries TRBV2 and TRBJ2-5; D may be TRBD2 (5 bases). The germline V gene encodes CDR1 SNHLY and CDR2 FYNNEI. This CDR3 has 11 residues. Trimming pared 8 bases from V and 3 bases from J, leaving 7 bases between. The CDR3 DNA is TGTGCCAGCCTAGCAGAAGAGACCCAGTACTTC. It is translated as CASLAEETQYF.

This sequence joins TRBV5-5 and TRBJ1-2; no clear D gene. The CDR3 extends over 14 amino acids. CDR1 is SGHKS, CDR2 YYEKEE, per germline (reference sequence). Trimming removed 5 bases at V and 4 bases at J, with 15 bases between. CDR3 nucleotides: TGTGCCAGCAGACGAGAGGGATACCTCTATGGCTACACCTTC. Protein product: CASRREGYLYGYTF.

The table lists this clone with a count of one. This chain links TRBV9 with TRBJ2-1; 13 nucleotides match TRBD2. V was clipped by 0 bases and J by 10 bases; unmatched bases: 4. Germline CDR1 is SGDLS and CDR2 is YYNGEE. The length of the CDR3 is 15 residues. CDR3 sequence (DNA): TGTGCCAGCAGCGTAGGGACTAGCGGGAGTTGGGAGCAGTTCTTC. It specifies CASSVGTSGSWEQFF.

The chain recombines TRBV7-2 with TRBJ1-2, with D hard to call. CDR3 length: 13 residues. In germline, CDR1 is SGHTA, CDR2 FQGNSA. V gave up 0 bases and J gave up 9 bases, with 11 bases separating them. The CDR3 is CASSLAERVSYTF. The DNA for the CDR3 is TGTGCCAGCAGCTTAGCAGAGAGGGTGAGCTACACCTTC.

The DNA of the CDR3 is TGTGCCAGCAGTCATACAGGACCGAGCTCCTACAATGAGCAGTTCTTC. As protein: CASSHTGPSSYNEQFF. This chain joins TRBV27 and TRBJ2-1; TRBD1 might be the D (5 bases). Trimming left V 5 bases short and J 0 bases short, with 14 bases between. Germline V CDR1 and CDR2: MNHEY, SMNVEV (reference sequence). CDR3 length: 16 amino acids.